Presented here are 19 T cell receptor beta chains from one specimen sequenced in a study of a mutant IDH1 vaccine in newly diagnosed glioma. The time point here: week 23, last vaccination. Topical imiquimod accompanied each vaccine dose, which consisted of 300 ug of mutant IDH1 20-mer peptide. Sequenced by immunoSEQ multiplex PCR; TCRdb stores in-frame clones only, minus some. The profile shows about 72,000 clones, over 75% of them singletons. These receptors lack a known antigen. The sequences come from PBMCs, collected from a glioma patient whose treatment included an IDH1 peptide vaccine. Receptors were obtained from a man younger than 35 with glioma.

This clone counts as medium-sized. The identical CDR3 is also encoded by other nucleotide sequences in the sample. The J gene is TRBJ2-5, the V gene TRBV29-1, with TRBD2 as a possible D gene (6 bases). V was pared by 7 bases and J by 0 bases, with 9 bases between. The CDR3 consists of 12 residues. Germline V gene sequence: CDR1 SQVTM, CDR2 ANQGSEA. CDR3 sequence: CSGRLDQETQYF. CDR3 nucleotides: TGCAGCGGAAGACTAGACCAAGAGACCCAGTACTTC.

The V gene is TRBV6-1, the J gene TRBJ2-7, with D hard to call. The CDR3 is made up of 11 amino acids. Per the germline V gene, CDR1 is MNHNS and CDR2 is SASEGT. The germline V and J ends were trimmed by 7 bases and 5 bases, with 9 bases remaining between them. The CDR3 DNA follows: TGTGCCAGCACAGAAAAGGACGAGCAGTACTTC. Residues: CASTEKDEQYF.

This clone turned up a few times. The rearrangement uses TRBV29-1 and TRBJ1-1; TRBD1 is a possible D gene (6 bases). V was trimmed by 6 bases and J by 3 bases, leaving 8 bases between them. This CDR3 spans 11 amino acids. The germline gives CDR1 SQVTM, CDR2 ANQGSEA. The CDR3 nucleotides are TGCAGCGTGCGACAGGACACTGAAGCTTTCTTT. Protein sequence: CSVRQDTEAFF. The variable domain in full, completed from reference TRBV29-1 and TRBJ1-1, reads SAVISQKPSRDICQRGTSLTIQCQVDSQVTMMFWYRQQPGQSLTLIATANQGSEATYESGFVIDKFPISRPNLTFSTLTVSNMSPEDSSIYLCSVRQDTEAFFGQGTRLTVV.

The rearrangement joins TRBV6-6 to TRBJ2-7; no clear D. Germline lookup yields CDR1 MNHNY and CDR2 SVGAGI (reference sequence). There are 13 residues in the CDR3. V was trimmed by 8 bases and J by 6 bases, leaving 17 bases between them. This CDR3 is CASRSGHWGEQYF. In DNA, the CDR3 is TGTGCCAGCCGCTCCGGCCACTGGGGCGAGCAGTACTTC.

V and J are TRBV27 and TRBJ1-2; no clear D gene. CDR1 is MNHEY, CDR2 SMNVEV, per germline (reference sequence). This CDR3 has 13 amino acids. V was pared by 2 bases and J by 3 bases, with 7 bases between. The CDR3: CASSLMGYYGYTF. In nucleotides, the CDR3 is TGTGCCAGCAGTTTAATGGGGTACTATGGCTACACCTTC.

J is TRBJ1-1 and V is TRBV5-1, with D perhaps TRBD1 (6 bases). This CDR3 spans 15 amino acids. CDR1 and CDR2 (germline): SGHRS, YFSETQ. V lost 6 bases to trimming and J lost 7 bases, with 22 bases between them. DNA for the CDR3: TGCGCCAGCAAGTTAACCTCAGGGGTAGTCGGTGAAGCTTTCTTT. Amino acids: CASKLTSGVVGEAFF.

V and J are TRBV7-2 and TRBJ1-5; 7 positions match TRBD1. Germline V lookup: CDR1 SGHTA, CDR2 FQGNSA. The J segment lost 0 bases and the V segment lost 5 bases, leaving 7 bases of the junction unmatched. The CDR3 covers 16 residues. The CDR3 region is CASSRSRGDSNQPQHF. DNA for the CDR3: TGTGCCAGCAGCCGGTCCAGGGGGGATAGCAATCAGCCCCAGCATTTT.

CDR3: CSVDGGQVGTDTQYF. The CDR3 DNA is TGCAGCGTTGATGGGGGACAGGTGGGCACAGATACGCAGTATTTT. The rearrangement joins TRBV29-1 to TRBJ2-3; 8 bases line up with TRBD1. V gave up 3 bases and J gave up 1 base; unmatched junction bases: 6. Per germline, CDR1 SQVTM and CDR2 ANQGSEA. This CDR3 region has 15 residues.

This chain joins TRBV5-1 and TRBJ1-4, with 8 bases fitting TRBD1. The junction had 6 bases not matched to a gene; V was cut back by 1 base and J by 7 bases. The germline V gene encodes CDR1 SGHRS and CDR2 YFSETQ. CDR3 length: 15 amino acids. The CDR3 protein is CASSLLTGGGEKLFF. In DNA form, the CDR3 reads TGCGCCAGCAGCTTGCTTACAGGGGGGGGTGAAAAACTGTTTTTT.

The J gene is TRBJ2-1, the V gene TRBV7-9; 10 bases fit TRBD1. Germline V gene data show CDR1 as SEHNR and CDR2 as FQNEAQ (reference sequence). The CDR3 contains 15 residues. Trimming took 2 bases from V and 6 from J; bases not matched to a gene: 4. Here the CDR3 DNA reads TGTGCCAGCAGCTTATCGGGACAGGGGTCCAATGAGCAGTTCTTC. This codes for CASSLSGQGSNEQFF.

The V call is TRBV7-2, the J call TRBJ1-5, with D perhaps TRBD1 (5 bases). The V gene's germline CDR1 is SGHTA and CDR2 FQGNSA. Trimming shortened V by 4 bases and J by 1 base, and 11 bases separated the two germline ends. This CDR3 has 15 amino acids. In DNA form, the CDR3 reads TGTGCCAGCAGCTATCAGGGAATGAGCAATCAGCCCCAGCATTTT. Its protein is CASSYQGMSNQPQHF.

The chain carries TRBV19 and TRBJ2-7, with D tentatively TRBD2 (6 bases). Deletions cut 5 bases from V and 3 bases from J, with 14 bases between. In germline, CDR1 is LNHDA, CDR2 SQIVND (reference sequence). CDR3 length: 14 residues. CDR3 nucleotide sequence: TGTGCCAGTAGTGCTCCGGGACTTATCTACGAGCAGTACTTC. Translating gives CASSAPGLIYEQYF.

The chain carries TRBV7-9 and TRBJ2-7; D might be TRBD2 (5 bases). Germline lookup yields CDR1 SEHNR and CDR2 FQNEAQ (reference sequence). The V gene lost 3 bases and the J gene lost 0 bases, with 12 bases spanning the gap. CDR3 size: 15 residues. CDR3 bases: TGTGCCAGCAGCTTGAGCAGGACTTACTCCTACGAGCAGTACTTC. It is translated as CASSLSRTYSYEQYF.

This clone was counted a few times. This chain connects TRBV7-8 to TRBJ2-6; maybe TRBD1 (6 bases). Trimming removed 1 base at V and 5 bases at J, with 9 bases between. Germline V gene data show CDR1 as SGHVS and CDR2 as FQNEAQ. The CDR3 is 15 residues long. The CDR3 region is CASSLEQGRANVLTF. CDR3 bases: TGTGCCAGCAGCTTAGAACAGGGCAGGGCCAACGTCCTGACTTTC.

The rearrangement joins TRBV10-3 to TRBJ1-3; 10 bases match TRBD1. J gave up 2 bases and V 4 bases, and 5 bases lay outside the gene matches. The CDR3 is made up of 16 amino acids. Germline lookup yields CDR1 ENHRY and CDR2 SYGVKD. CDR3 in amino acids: CAISGRDRGTGNTIYF. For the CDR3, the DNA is TGTGCCATCAGTGGTAGGGACAGGGGAACTGGAAACACCATATATTTT.

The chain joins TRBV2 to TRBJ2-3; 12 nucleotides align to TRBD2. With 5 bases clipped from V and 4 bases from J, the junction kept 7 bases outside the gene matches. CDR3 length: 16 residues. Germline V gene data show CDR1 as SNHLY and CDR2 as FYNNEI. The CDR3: CASSQYLAGGSDTQYF. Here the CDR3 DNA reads TGTGCCAGCAGTCAGTATCTAGCGGGAGGGTCAGATACGCAGTATTTT.

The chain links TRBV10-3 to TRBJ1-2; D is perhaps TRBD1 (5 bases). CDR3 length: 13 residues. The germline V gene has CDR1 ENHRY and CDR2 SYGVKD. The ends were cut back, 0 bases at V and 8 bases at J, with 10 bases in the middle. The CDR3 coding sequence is TGTGCCATCAGTGAGTCTGGGGCACAAGGCTACACCTTC. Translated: CAISESGAQGYTF.

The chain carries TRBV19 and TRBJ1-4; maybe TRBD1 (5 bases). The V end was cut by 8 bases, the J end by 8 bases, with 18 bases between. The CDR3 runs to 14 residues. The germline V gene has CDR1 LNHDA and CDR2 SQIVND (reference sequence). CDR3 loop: CASSGEGTREKLFF. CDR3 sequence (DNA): TGTGCCAGTTCGGGGGAGGGTACGAGGGAAAAACTGTTTTTT.

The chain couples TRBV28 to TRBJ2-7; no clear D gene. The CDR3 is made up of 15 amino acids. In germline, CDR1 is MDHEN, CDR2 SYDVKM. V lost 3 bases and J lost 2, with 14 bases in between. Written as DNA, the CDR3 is TGTGCCAGCAGTTTTGTTCGGCAGTACCCCTACGAGCAGTACTTC. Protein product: CASSFVRQYPYEQYF.